This is a list of T cell receptor beta chains from one sample in a study of blood T cell repertoires in COVID-19. TCRdb's copy holds only in-frame clones and misses some; the assay was immunoSEQ multiplex PCR. The sample lists over 60,000 clones; more than 75% were seen once. The sequenced material came from peripheral blood. These receptors originate from a man between 65 and 79 years old with acute or convalescent COVID-19. The CDR3 runs from the conserved cysteine through the conserved F or W. Fields, in order: clone size, J gene, V gene, D gene, CDR3 DNA, CDR3 protein. The D gene is left open where the match is weak. Expanded clones are given a class, and other clones once, few, many or no size at all.

clone_size: few; j_call: TRBJ2-7; v_call: TRBV28; d_call: NA; cdr3_nt: TGTGCCAGCAGTCCCTTTCTACAGTACTACGAGCAGTACTTC; cdr3_aa: CASSPFLQYYEQYF
clone_size: NA; j_call: TRBJ1-1; v_call: TRBV11-3; d_call: NA; cdr3_nt: TGTGCCAGCAGCTTGGCTCAAACAGGGTCGGGTGAAGCTTTCTTT; cdr3_aa: CASSLAQTGSGEAFF
clone_size: NA; j_call: TRBJ2-3; v_call: TRBV15; d_call: TRBD2; cdr3_nt: TGTGCCACCAGCAGAGATCTGCTAGCGGGGGGCCCTCCTTCCACAGATACGCAGTATTTT; cdr3_aa: CATSRDLLAGGPPSTDTQYF
clone_size: NA; j_call: TRBJ1-3; v_call: TRBV9; d_call: NA; cdr3_nt: TGTGCCAGCAGCGTAGTAGATACAGTCCACTCTGGAAACACCATATATTTT; cdr3_aa: CASSVVDTVHSGNTIYF
clone_size: NA; j_call: TRBJ2-7; v_call: TRBV27; d_call: TRBD2; cdr3_nt: TGTGCCAGCGGCGCGACGGGGGGGCTGGAGCAGTACTTC; cdr3_aa: CASGATGGLEQYF
clone_size: NA; j_call: TRBJ2-5; v_call: TRBV5-1; d_call: TRBD2; cdr3_nt: TGCGCCAGCAGCTCGGGACTAGCGGGAGTACAAGAGACCCAGTACTTC; cdr3_aa: CASSSGLAGVQETQYF
clone_size: NA; j_call: TRBJ2-7; v_call: TRBV28; d_call: NA; cdr3_nt: TGTGCCAGTGTCTTAGAGTTCGCGGGCGAGCAGTACTTC; cdr3_aa: CASVLEFAGEQYF
clone_size: NA; j_call: TRBJ1-5; v_call: TRBV28; d_call: NA; cdr3_nt: TGTGCCAGCAGTTGGTATGACAGAGACAATCAGCCCCAGCATTTT; cdr3_aa: CASSWYDRDNQPQHF
clone_size: NA; j_call: TRBJ2-6; v_call: TRBV19; d_call: TRBD1; cdr3_nt: TGTGCCAGTAGCCGGACAGGGGATGGGGCTGGGGCCAACGTCCTGACTTTC; cdr3_aa: CASSRTGDGAGANVLTF
clone_size: few; j_call: TRBJ1-4; v_call: TRBV5-5; d_call: TRBD1; cdr3_nt: TGTGCCAGCAGCTTGGGGACAGGGGAGGTCGGTGAAAAACTGTTTTTT; cdr3_aa: CASSLGTGEVGEKLFF
clone_size: NA; j_call: TRBJ2-7; v_call: TRBV9; d_call: TRBD2; cdr3_nt: TGTGCCAGCAGCGTAACAGGACTAGCGGTCTCCTACGAGCAGTACTTC; cdr3_aa: CASSVTGLAVSYEQYF
clone_size: NA; j_call: TRBJ1-3; v_call: TRBV6-2/TRBV6-3; d_call: TRBD1; cdr3_nt: TGTGCCAGCAGTTACTCTGGGACAGGGGGAAACACCATATATTTT; cdr3_aa: CASSYSGTGGNTIYF
clone_size: few; j_call: TRBJ1-1; v_call: TRBV28; d_call: NA; cdr3_nt: TGTGCCAGCAGTTCCGGGTATAACACTGAAGCTTTCTTT; cdr3_aa: CASSSGYNTEAFF
clone_size: NA; j_call: TRBJ2-5; v_call: TRBV5-4; d_call: TRBD1; cdr3_nt: TGTGCCAGCACCCTACACCCAGGGACAGATCGAGGGGAGACCCAGTACTTC; cdr3_aa: CASTLHPGTDRGETQYF
clone_size: NA; j_call: TRBJ1-6; v_call: TRBV5-1; d_call: NA; cdr3_nt: TGCGCCAGCAGCTTACAGGGTGAAATCCCCTCGGCCCTCCACTTT; cdr3_aa: CASSLQGEIPSALHF
clone_size: NA; j_call: TRBJ1-4; v_call: TRBV10-3; d_call: TRBD1; cdr3_nt: TGTGCCATCAGTGACCCGGGACACAGGGGGAGTAATGAAAAACTGTTTTTT; cdr3_aa: CAISDPGHRGSNEKLFF
clone_size: NA; j_call: TRBJ2-5; v_call: TRBV30; d_call: TRBD1; cdr3_nt: TGTGCCTGGAGTGGGACAGGGGCGCTGGTAGAGACCCAGTACTTC; cdr3_aa: CAWSGTGALVETQYF
clone_size: NA; j_call: TRBJ1-6; v_call: TRBV30; d_call: NA; cdr3_nt: TGTGCCTGGAGTATAGGGAGATCCTATAATTCACCCCTCCACTTT; cdr3_aa: CAWSIGRSYNSPLHF
clone_size: NA; j_call: TRBJ2-2; v_call: TRBV7-6; d_call: NA; cdr3_nt: TGTGCCAGCAGCTTGGGTGGGCTGATTCAAGCCGGGGAGCTGTTTTTT; cdr3_aa: CASSLGGLIQAGELFF
clone_size: NA; j_call: TRBJ1-5; v_call: TRBV2; d_call: NA; cdr3_nt: TGTGCCAGCAAGGAGGGTAGGTCAGGGCAGCCCCAGCATTTT; cdr3_aa: CASKEGRSGQPQHF
clone_size: NA; j_call: TRBJ1-2; v_call: TRBV19; d_call: TRBD1; cdr3_nt: TGTGCCAGTAGTACCTGGACAGGGCCCTATGGCTACACCTTC; cdr3_aa: CASSTWTGPYGYTF
clone_size: NA; j_call: TRBJ2-7; v_call: TRBV5-1; d_call: NA; cdr3_nt: TGCGCCAGCAGCTTGGCCCCTAGAAACGAGCAGTACTTC; cdr3_aa: CASSLAPRNEQYF
clone_size: NA; j_call: TRBJ1-2; v_call: TRBV15; d_call: TRBD1; cdr3_nt: TGTGCCACCAGCAGGCCGGGACAGGAAAGCAGCTATGGCTACACCTTC; cdr3_aa: CATSRPGQESSYGYTF
clone_size: NA; j_call: TRBJ2-1; v_call: TRBV5-1; d_call: TRBD1; cdr3_nt: TGCGCCAGCAGCAAACAGGGGGGAAGGGAGCAGTTCTTC; cdr3_aa: CASSKQGGREQFF
clone_size: NA; j_call: TRBJ2-3; v_call: TRBV5-4; d_call: TRBD2; cdr3_nt: TGTGCCAGCAGCTTCGGGGGGGCGAGACCCACAGATACGCAGTATTTT; cdr3_aa: CASSFGGARPTDTQYF
clone_size: NA; j_call: TRBJ2-7; v_call: TRBV28; d_call: NA; cdr3_nt: TGTGCCAGCAGTCCGGACTCGAGGGTGCAGTACTTC; cdr3_aa: CASSPDSRVQYF
clone_size: NA; j_call: TRBJ2-1; v_call: TRBV12-3/TRBV12-4; d_call: TRBD2; cdr3_nt: TGTGCCAGCAGTTTAGAAGGGACTACCACTCGGTTCTTC; cdr3_aa: CASSLEGTTTRFF
clone_size: NA; j_call: TRBJ2-5; v_call: TRBV25-1; d_call: NA; cdr3_nt: TGTGCCAGCAGTTTCCCAAAAGAGACCCAGTACTTC; cdr3_aa: CASSFPKETQYF
clone_size: NA; j_call: TRBJ1-3; v_call: TRBV3-1/TRBV3-2; d_call: NA; cdr3_nt: TGTGCCAGCAGCCAGGCAGGGGCTGGAAACACCATATATTTT; cdr3_aa: CASSQAGAGNTIYF
clone_size: NA; j_call: TRBJ1-4; v_call: TRBV28; d_call: NA; cdr3_nt: TGTGCCAGCAGTTTACCGGGCAGGGATGAAAAACTGTTTTTT; cdr3_aa: CASSLPGRDEKLFF
clone_size: NA; j_call: TRBJ1-2; v_call: TRBV5-1; d_call: TRBD1; cdr3_nt: TGCGCCAGCAGCTTATCCACAGGGGCGGACTATGGCTACACCTTC; cdr3_aa: CASSLSTGADYGYTF
clone_size: NA; j_call: TRBJ1-6; v_call: TRBV9; d_call: NA; cdr3_nt: TGTGCCAGCAGCGTAGGTGGGGGAGGCAATTCACCCCTCCACTTT; cdr3_aa: CASSVGGGGNSPLHF
clone_size: NA; j_call: TRBJ2-7; v_call: TRBV28; d_call: NA; cdr3_nt: TGTGCCAGCAGTTTTGGGGGCAACTACGAGCAGTACTTC; cdr3_aa: CASSFGGNYEQYF
clone_size: NA; j_call: TRBJ1-2; v_call: TRBV28; d_call: NA; cdr3_nt: TGTGCCAGCAGTTTATCGTCCAGGCGCAATGGCTACACCTTC; cdr3_aa: CASSLSSRRNGYTF
clone_size: NA; j_call: TRBJ2-1; v_call: TRBV9; d_call: NA; cdr3_nt: TGTGCCAGCAGCGTAGCTCCCAGCGGGCTACCGTACAATGAGCAGTTCTTC; cdr3_aa: CASSVAPSGLPYNEQFF
clone_size: NA; j_call: TRBJ1-2; v_call: TRBV19; d_call: NA; cdr3_nt: TGTGCCAGCCTCTCGTCTGCCCTAGCTGGAGGCTACACCTTC; cdr3_aa: CASLSSALAGGYTF
clone_size: NA; j_call: TRBJ2-5; v_call: TRBV5-5; d_call: TRBD2; cdr3_nt: TGTGCCAGCAGCTTTCTCCCGGCGGGGGGCGGGGAGACCCAGTACTTC; cdr3_aa: CASSFLPAGGGETQYF
clone_size: NA; j_call: TRBJ1-4; v_call: TRBV10-2; d_call: TRBD1; cdr3_nt: TGCGCCAGCAGTCAGGACAGGGGGGAAAAACTGTTTTTT; cdr3_aa: CASSQDRGEKLFF
clone_size: NA; j_call: TRBJ2-3; v_call: TRBV27; d_call: TRBD1; cdr3_nt: TGTGCCAGCAGTTTATCAGGGACAGGGGGCGCAGATACGCAGTATTTT; cdr3_aa: CASSLSGTGGADTQYF
clone_size: NA; j_call: TRBJ1-6; v_call: TRBV11-2; d_call: NA; cdr3_nt: TGTGCCAGCAGCCCCCTAAGGAGTTCCTATAATTCACCCCTCCACTTT; cdr3_aa: CASSPLRSSYNSPLHF
clone_size: NA; j_call: TRBJ2-7; v_call: TRBV27; d_call: NA; cdr3_nt: TGTGCCAGCAGTTTCCGGACAGGGAGGGGGAATGAGCAGTACTTC; cdr3_aa: CASSFRTGRGNEQYF
clone_size: NA; j_call: TRBJ2-7; v_call: TRBV3-1/TRBV3-2; d_call: NA; cdr3_nt: TGTGCCAGCAGCCAGGGCCCCACCGAGCAGTACTTC; cdr3_aa: CASSQGPTEQYF
clone_size: NA; j_call: TRBJ2-7; v_call: TRBV15; d_call: TRBD1; cdr3_nt: TGTGCCACCGCGACGGGGACAGGCCCCTACGAGCAGTACTTC; cdr3_aa: CATATGTGPYEQYF
clone_size: NA; j_call: TRBJ1-2; v_call: TRBV7-8; d_call: NA; cdr3_nt: TGTGCCAGCAGCTTTATCGGAACAGCGGGGGAAAACTATGGCTACACCTTC; cdr3_aa: CASSFIGTAGENYGYTF
clone_size: NA; j_call: TRBJ2-3; v_call: TRBV5-1; d_call: NA; cdr3_nt: TGCGCCAGCAGCTTGGGTTTCGAGTACACAGATACGCAGTATTTT; cdr3_aa: CASSLGFEYTDTQYF
clone_size: NA; j_call: TRBJ2-3; v_call: TRBV20-1; d_call: TRBD2; cdr3_nt: TGCAGTGCTAGTTCAACTAGCGGGAAGGCTGGGGAGCAGTATTTT; cdr3_aa: CSASSTSGKAGEQYF
clone_size: NA; j_call: TRBJ2-7; v_call: TRBV6-5; d_call: NA; cdr3_nt: TGTGCCAGCACCGGGACTCTTTCCATCCGCGAGCAGTACTTC; cdr3_aa: CASTGTLSIREQYF
clone_size: NA; j_call: TRBJ2-7; v_call: TRBV6-2/TRBV6-3; d_call: NA; cdr3_nt: TGTGCCAGCAGACCTTTTAAGACAGGTCTTCGATACGAGCAGTACTTC; cdr3_aa: CASRPFKTGLRYEQYF
clone_size: once; j_call: TRBJ1-2; v_call: TRBV11-2; d_call: NA; cdr3_nt: TGTGCCAGCAGCTTACAGTTCTCTAACTATGGCTACACCTTC; cdr3_aa: CASSLQFSNYGYTF
clone_size: NA; j_call: TRBJ2-1; v_call: TRBV19; d_call: NA; cdr3_nt: TGTGCCAGTATGGCGAGCGGCCCCTCCTACAATGAGCAGTTCTTC; cdr3_aa: CASMASGPSYNEQFF
clone_size: few; j_call: TRBJ2-1; v_call: TRBV7-9; d_call: TRBD1; cdr3_nt: TGTGCCAGCAGCCTCGTATCCGGACAGGGAGCGAATGAGCAGTTCTTC; cdr3_aa: CASSLVSGQGANEQFF
clone_size: NA; j_call: TRBJ2-2; v_call: TRBV5-1; d_call: NA; cdr3_nt: TGCGCCTCTGGACCTCAGGGCCTGAACACCGGGGAGCTGTTTTTT; cdr3_aa: CASGPQGLNTGELFF
clone_size: NA; j_call: TRBJ2-3; v_call: TRBV4-2; d_call: NA; cdr3_nt: TGTGCCAGCAGCCAAGATCACGGGGGCACAGATACGCAGTATTTT; cdr3_aa: CASSQDHGGTDTQYF
clone_size: NA; j_call: TRBJ1-5; v_call: TRBV7-3; d_call: NA; cdr3_nt: TGTGCCAGCAGCTTAAGTCCGAATCAGCCCCAGCATTTT; cdr3_aa: CASSLSPNQPQHF
clone_size: NA; j_call: TRBJ2-6; v_call: TRBV18; d_call: NA; cdr3_nt: TGTGCCAGCTCACCAACGACAGCCTCTGGGGCCAACGTCCTGACTTTC; cdr3_aa: CASSPTTASGANVLTF
clone_size: NA; j_call: TRBJ2-1; v_call: TRBV30; d_call: NA; cdr3_nt: NA; cdr3_aa: CAWSVLVSKFF
clone_size: NA; j_call: TRBJ2-1; v_call: TRBV5-4; d_call: NA; cdr3_nt: TGTGCCAGCAGCTCAATGACCGGGATAAATGAGCAGTTCTTC; cdr3_aa: CASSSMTGINEQFF
clone_size: NA; j_call: TRBJ2-1; v_call: TRBV7-3; d_call: TRBD2; cdr3_nt: TGTGCCAGCAGCTACAATTCGGCTAGCGGAGCCAATGAGCAGTTCTTC; cdr3_aa: CASSYNSASGANEQFF